This TCR beta chain was sequenced in a study of T cells in Graves' hyperthyroidism and ophthalmopathy. PBMCs were obtained from approximately 9.2 ml fresh peripheral blood. TCR beta CDR3 sequences were amplified from RNA transcripts. HTBI primers were used for first-round RT-PCR of the TCR CDR3. TCRdb recomputed calls from the multiplex PCR reads with MiXCR, one row per CDR3 protein. The data hold hundreds of thousands of distinct CDR3 sequences, with less than 25% observed a single time. The source is a man aged 25 to 45 with Graves' ophthalmopathy. Source material: blood.

CDR3 DNA: TGCGCCAGCAGCTTGGGGATTAGCGGGAGCGAAACCGACTACGAGCAGTACTTC. Residues: CASSLGISGSETDYEQYF. V gene TRBV5-1 combines with J gene TRBJ2-7; 9 nucleotides line up with TRBD2. Per the germline V gene, CDR1 is SGHRS and CDR2 is YFSETQ. With V trimmed by 0 bases and J by 3 bases, 13 bases remained unmatched. CDR3 length equals 18 residues.